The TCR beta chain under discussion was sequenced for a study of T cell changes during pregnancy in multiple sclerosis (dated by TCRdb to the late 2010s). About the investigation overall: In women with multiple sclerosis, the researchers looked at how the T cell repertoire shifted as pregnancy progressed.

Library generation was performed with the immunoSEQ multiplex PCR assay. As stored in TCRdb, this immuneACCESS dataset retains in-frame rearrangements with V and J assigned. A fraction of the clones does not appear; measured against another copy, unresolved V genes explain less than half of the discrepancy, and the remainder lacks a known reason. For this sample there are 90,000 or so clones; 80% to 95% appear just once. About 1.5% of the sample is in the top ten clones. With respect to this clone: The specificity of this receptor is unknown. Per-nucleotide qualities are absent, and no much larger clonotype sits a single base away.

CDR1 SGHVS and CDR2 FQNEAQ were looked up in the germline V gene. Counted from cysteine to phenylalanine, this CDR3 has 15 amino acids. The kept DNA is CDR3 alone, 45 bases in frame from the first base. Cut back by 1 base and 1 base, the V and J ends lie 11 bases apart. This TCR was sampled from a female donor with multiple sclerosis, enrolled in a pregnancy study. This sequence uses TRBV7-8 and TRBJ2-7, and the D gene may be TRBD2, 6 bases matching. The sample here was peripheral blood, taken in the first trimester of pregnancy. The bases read TGTGCCAGCAGCTTAGGACGGGAGAGGTCCTACGAGCAGTACTTC. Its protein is CASSLGRERSYEQYF.